These T cell receptor beta chains were read from a single sample in a study of cytomegalovirus exposure and HLA in healthy donors. The assay was immunoSEQ multiplex PCR, and TCRdb's table has in-frame clones only and misses some. This table has about 180,000 clones, 75% to 85% appearing once. Sequencing was performed on PBMCs. These receptors were collected from a young woman in good health and CMV-seropositive. The CDR3 runs from the conserved cysteine through the conserved F or W. The D gene is left open where the match is weak. Rows may omit the clone size; those that give it use once, few, many or a size class.

V: TRBV5-1
length: 17
size: NA
J: TRBJ1-1
D: NA
DNA: TGCGCCAGCAGCTTGGCTGGATTAGGAGCCCTGAACACTGAAGCTTTCTTT
CDR3: CASSLAGLGALNTEAFF

V: TRBV2
length: 14
size: NA
J: TRBJ1-3
D: TRBD1
DNA: TGTGCCAGCAGTGAAAGGGGGCGTGGAAACACCATATATTTT
CDR3: CASSERGRGNTIYF

V: TRBV6-6
length: 12
size: NA
J: TRBJ2-2
D: NA
DNA: TGTGCCAGCAGTTACCAAACCGGGGAGCTGTTTTTT
CDR3: CASSYQTGELFF

V: TRBV7-3
length: 16
size: NA
J: TRBJ2-1
D: NA
DNA: TGTGCCAGCAGCTTATCTCCTTTGGCGGGCAACAATGAGCAGTTCTTC
CDR3: CASSLSPLAGNNEQFF

V: TRBV7-8
length: 17
size: NA
J: TRBJ2-5
D: TRBD2
DNA: TGTGCCAGCAGCTCGGGACTAGCGGGGGACCAGAAAGAGACCCAGTACTTC
CDR3: CASSSGLAGDQKETQYF

V: TRBV7-9
length: 13
size: NA
J: TRBJ1-2
D: NA
DNA: TGTGCCAGCAGCGGCCCGGAGACGGGGGGCTACACCTTC
CDR3: CASSGPETGGYTF

V: TRBV7-2
length: 13
size: NA
J: TRBJ1-4
D: TRBD1
DNA: TGTGCCAGCAGTCCAGCCCCAGGGGGGAAACTGTTTTTT
CDR3: CASSPAPGGKLFF

V: TRBV25-1
length: 16
size: NA
J: TRBJ2-7
D: TRBD1
DNA: TGTGCCAGCAGTGAATGGCCGGGACAGGGGCCCTACGAGCAGTACTTC
CDR3: CASSEWPGQGPYEQYF

V: TRBV10-2
length: 11
size: NA
J: TRBJ1-1
D: NA
DNA: TGCGCCAGCAGGGACAGAACTGAAGCTTTCTTT
CDR3: CASRDRTEAFF

V: TRBV6-5
length: 14
size: NA
J: TRBJ2-7
D: NA
DNA: TGTGCCAGCAGTTACAACAGGATGAACTACGAGCAGTACTTC
CDR3: CASSYNRMNYEQYF

V: TRBV5-4
length: 13
size: NA
J: TRBJ1-5
D: NA
DNA: TGTGCCAGCAGCTTGTATCCCAATCAGCCCCAGCATTTT
CDR3: CASSLYPNQPQHF

V: TRBV9
length: 15
size: NA
J: TRBJ1-6
D: TRBD1
DNA: TGTGCCAGCAGCTCCCTCGGAACAGGGGGAGTACCCCTCCACTTT
CDR3: CASSSLGTGGVPLHF

V: TRBV7-6
length: 15
size: NA
J: TRBJ2-1
D: TRBD2
DNA: TGTGCCAGCAGCGAACCCGGGACTAGCTGGAATGAGCAGTTCTTC
CDR3: CASSEPGTSWNEQFF

V: TRBV11-1
length: 17
size: NA
J: TRBJ1-4
D: TRBD1
DNA: TGTGCCAGCAGCTATACCGGACAGGGGCCAACTAATGAAAAACTGTTTTTT
CDR3: CASSYTGQGPTNEKLFF

V: TRBV19
length: 16
size: NA
J: TRBJ2-2
D: TRBD2
DNA: TGTGCCAGTGGTTGGACTAGCGGGACGAAGACCGGGGAGCTGTTTTTT
CDR3: CASGWTSGTKTGELFF

V: TRBV4-1
length: 14
size: NA
J: TRBJ1-4
D: NA
DNA: TGCGCCAGCAGCCCACAGGGAACTAATGAAAAACTGTTTTTT
CDR3: CASSPQGTNEKLFF

V: TRBV7-8
length: 13
size: NA
J: TRBJ1-3
D: NA
DNA: TGTGCCAGCAGCTTGGCAACTGGAAACACCATATATTTT
CDR3: CASSLATGNTIYF

V: TRBV7-2
length: 16
size: NA
J: TRBJ2-3
D: TRBD2
DNA: TGTGCCAGCAGCTTAGTAGCGGGGGGGAGCACAGATACGCAGTATTTT
CDR3: CASSLVAGGSTDTQYF

V: TRBV4-2
length: 15
size: NA
J: TRBJ1-6
D: TRBD1
DNA: TGTGCCAGCAGCCAAGGGACAGGTAACAATTCACCCCTCCACTTT
CDR3: CASSQGTGNNSPLHF

V: TRBV9
length: 19
size: NA
J: TRBJ2-1
D: TRBD2
DNA: TGTGCCAGCAGCGCCGAACCGGGACTAGCGGGGGGGCCCCACAATGAGCAGTTCTTC
CDR3: CASSAEPGLAGGPHNEQFF

V: TRBV6-5
length: 14
size: NA
J: TRBJ1-1
D: TRBD1
DNA: TGTGCCAGCAGAAACAGGGGGCGGGGGACTGAAGCTTTCTTT
CDR3: CASRNRGRGTEAFF

V: TRBV18
length: 15
size: once
J: TRBJ2-7
D: NA
DNA: TGTGCCAGCTCACCGAGGGACATCGTTGGCTACGAGCAGTACTTC
CDR3: CASSPRDIVGYEQYF

V: TRBV5-1
length: 15
size: NA
J: TRBJ2-3
D: NA
DNA: TGCGCCAGCACCAAGGAGCGGGCACGAACAGATACGCAGTATTTT
CDR3: CASTKERARTDTQYF

V: TRBV19
length: 14
size: NA
J: TRBJ2-7
D: TRBD2
DNA: TGTGCCAGTAGTCAGCCGGGACTAGCGAGCGAGCAGTACTTC
CDR3: CASSQPGLASEQYF